What follows are 18 T cell receptor beta chains derived from one specimen sequenced in a study of blood T cell repertoires in COVID-19. Sequenced by immunoSEQ multiplex PCR; TCRdb stores in-frame clones only, minus some. The table has a few hundred thousand clones, about four fifths seen once. Material: PBMCs or T cells enriched from blood (not recorded which). Receptors were obtained from a man aged 45-65 years who had recovered from COVID-19.

V gene TRBV5-1 combines with J gene TRBJ2-7; 12 nucleotides match TRBD1. The germline V gene encodes CDR1 SGHRS and CDR2 YFSETQ. V shed 2 bases, J shed 4 bases, and the junction held 10 bases outside the gene matches. The CDR3 sequence is 17 residues long. CDR3 DNA sequence: TGCGCCAGCAGCTTTGGGACAGGGGGCCATTTATTTTACGAGCAGTACTTC. It is translated as CASSFGTGGHLFYEQYF. Looking up the rest from reference TRBV5-1 and TRBJ2-7 gives the full variable domain: KAGVTQTPRYLIKTRGQQVTLSCSPISGHRSVSWYQQTPGQGLQFLFEYFSETQRNKGNFPGRFSGRQFSNSRSEMNVSTLELGDSALYLCASSFGTGGHLFYEQYFGPGTRLTVT.

On this clone itself: In the same sample, other DNA sequences code for this CDR3. The genes are TRBV12-3 or TRBV12-4 and TRBJ1-5, with TRBD1 identical over 7 bases. The CDR3 extends over 13 amino acids. The junction had 0 bases not matched to a gene; V was cut back by 2 bases and J by 5 bases. CDR3 coding DNA: TGTGCCAGCAGTTTAACAGGGGATCAGCCCCAGCATTTT. Its translation: CASSLTGDQPQHF.

V gene TRBV5-1 combines with J gene TRBJ1-4, with 7 nucleotides matching TRBD1. The CDR3 totals 15 residues. The trim removed 4 bases at V and 7 bases at J, leaving 10 bases unmatched. Germline lookup yields CDR1 SGHRS and CDR2 YFSETQ. As DNA, the CDR3 is TGCGCCAGCAGCCGAGGGACAGCGATCGGTGAAAAACTGTTTTTT. Translated: CASSRGTAIGEKLFF.

The chain combines TRBV5-4 with TRBJ1-1, with 9 bases matching TRBD1. The V and J ends lost 4 bases and 3 bases, in that order; junction bases with no gene match: 7. Germline lookup yields CDR1 SGHNT and CDR2 YYREEE (reference sequence). The CDR3 is 15 residues long. CDR3 region: CASSHRDREYTEAFF. The DNA for the CDR3 is TGTGCCAGCAGCCACCGGGACAGGGAGTACACTGAAGCTTTCTTT.

The gene calls are TRBV5-8 and TRBJ2-3, with D perhaps TRBD2 (6 bases). The V gene's germline CDR1 is SGHTS and CDR2 YDEGEE. V was cut by 0 bases and J by 0 bases, with 11 bases left in between. The CDR3 has 16 residues. DNA for the CDR3: TGTGCCAGCAGCTTGGGAACGGGGACTAGCACAGATACGCAGTATTTT. The encoded protein is CASSLGTGTSTDTQYF.

This rearrangement joins TRBV6-2 or TRBV6-3 to TRBJ2-1; D unresolved. Germline CDR1 and CDR2: MNHEY and SVGEGT. The CDR3 loop spans 16 amino acids. Trimming removed 0 bases from V and 2 bases from J, with 11 bases in between. The chain's CDR3 is CASSYSTGRTYNEQFF. Written as DNA, the CDR3 is TGTGCCAGCAGTTACTCAACGGGTCGGACCTACAATGAGCAGTTCTTC.

The V call is TRBV6-2 or TRBV6-3, the J call TRBJ2-6; TRBD1 is a possible D gene (5 bases). Germline lookup yields CDR1 MNHEY and CDR2 SVGEGT. V was shortened by 2 bases and J by 0 bases, with 14 bases between the two germline ends. The CDR3 has 18 amino acids. As DNA, the CDR3 is TGTGCCAGCAGTTACAGGGGTTGGGGTGTCTCTGGGGCCAACGTCCTGACTTTC. Translation gives CASSYRGWGVSGANVLTF.

The chain combines TRBV4-2 with TRBJ2-7, with a possible D match to TRBD1 (5 bases). Germline V gene lookup returns CDR1 LGHNA and CDR2 YNFKEQ. Trimming left V 3 bases short and J 1 base short, with 19 bases between. This CDR3 comprises 17 residues. Written as DNA, the CDR3 is TGTGCCAGCAGCCACCCTGTGGGGCTTTTCTCATCCTACGAGCAGTACTTC. Protein sequence: CASSHPVGLFSSYEQYF.

The V and J genes are TRBV15 and TRBJ1-5, with D tentatively TRBD1 (5 bases). Trimming pared 3 bases from V and 7 bases from J, leaving 16 bases between. The CDR3 sequence is 15 residues long. The germline CDR1 and CDR2 sequences are LNHNV and YYDKDF (reference sequence). Here the CDR3 reads CATSSTTQGNQPQHF. In DNA, the CDR3 is TGTGCCACCAGCAGCACCACGCAGGGTAACCAGCCCCAGCATTTT.

The chain has TRBV30 and TRBJ1-6, with TRBD1 as a possible D gene (5 bases). The V gene's germline CDR1 is GTSNPN and CDR2 SVGIG (reference sequence). The V end lost 8 bases, the J end lost 7 bases, and 15 bases lay between the germline ends. The CDR3 totals 13 residues. CDR3 in amino acids: CATMGGMNSPLHF. The CDR3 DNA is TGTGCCACGATGGGGGGGATGAATTCACCCCTCCACTTT.

CDR3 DNA sequence: TGTGCCAGCAGTTACTCGACTCAGGTCCCGGGGGACGAGCAGTACTTC. This translates into CASSYSTQVPGDEQYF. V is TRBV6-5 and J is TRBJ2-7; D might be TRBD2 (6 bases). Germline V gene data show CDR1 as MNHEY and CDR2 as SVGAGI. V was cut by 0 bases and J by 5 bases, with 17 bases left in between. There are 16 residues in the CDR3.

V and J are TRBV11-2 and TRBJ1-1, with 7 positions matching TRBD1. The CDR3 contains 14 residues. Germline assignment: CDR1 SGHAT and CDR2 FQNNGV. The J segment lost 8 bases and the V segment lost 4 bases, leaving 10 bases of the junction unmatched. The CDR3: CASSSGQISGEAFF. Here the CDR3 DNA reads TGTGCCAGCAGCTCGGGACAGATTTCTGGGGAAGCTTTCTTT.

J is TRBJ1-1 and V is TRBV5-1; the D gene is possibly TRBD1 (6 bases). The CDR3 is made up of 13 amino acids. The V end lost 6 bases, the J end lost 1 base, and 10 bases lay between the germline ends. In germline, CDR1 is SGHRS, CDR2 YFSETQ. The CDR3 sequence is CASTQGSNTEAFF. CDR3 nucleotide sequence: TGCGCCAGCACACAGGGATCGAACACTGAAGCTTTCTTT.

V and J are TRBV28 and TRBJ2-7; 9 nucleotides match TRBD1. V lost 8 bases to trimming and J lost 6 bases; unmatched junction nucleotides: 11. Looked up from germline, CDR1 is MDHEN and CDR2 is SYDVKM. This CDR3 is built from 14 residues. CDR3 nucleotides: TGTGCCAGCCGGGGGACCGGGACAGGGCTCGAGCAGTACTTC. Amino acid sequence: CASRGTGTGLEQYF.

The J gene is TRBJ2-3, the V gene TRBV2; 7 bases map to TRBD1. The J segment lost 2 bases and the V segment lost 6 bases, leaving 5 bases of the junction unmatched. The germline gives CDR1 SNHLY, CDR2 FYNNEI. This CDR3 contains 14 residues. CDR3 coding DNA: TGTGCCAGCAGATATGACAGGGACACAGATACGCAGTATTTT. Encoded protein: CASRYDRDTDTQYF.

The chain recombines TRBV7-6 with TRBJ1-4, with D unresolved. Per the germline V gene, CDR1 is SGHVS and CDR2 is FNYEAQ. V was clipped by 3 bases and J by 0 bases, with 5 bases between them. This CDR3 has 14 residues. The CDR3 DNA follows: TGTGCCAGCAGCTTCCAGTCAACTAATGAAAAACTGTTTTTT. It specifies CASSFQSTNEKLFF.

The CDR3 DNA reads as TGTGCCAGCAGCCCAAGGGACAGGTCGCAAGAAAAACTGTTTTTT. Translating it yields CASSPRDRSQEKLFF. This chain connects TRBV7-9 to TRBJ1-4; 8 bases map to TRBD1. Germline V gene lookup returns CDR1 SEHNR and CDR2 FQNEAQ (reference sequence). V trimming: 5 bases; J trimming: 8 bases; junction bases outside the gene matches: 10. CDR3 size: 15 residues.

This clone was detected only a few times. The rearrangement links TRBV7-9 to TRBJ1-1; 7 bases align to TRBD1. The germline V gene has CDR1 SEHNR and CDR2 FQNEAQ (reference sequence). This CDR3 region has 14 residues. After removal of 6 bases from V and 5 bases from J, the junction contained 9 bases not matched to a gene. The CDR3 bases are TGTGCCAGCAGGGACAGGCCCCCGGGGACTGAAGCTTTCTTT. Its translation: CASRDRPPGTEAFF.